The entry that follows covers one T cell receptor beta chain sequence. Antigen specificity is unknown. The sample belongs to a study of cytomegalovirus exposure and HLA in healthy donors. V lost 2 bases, J lost 0 bases, and 8 bases stayed unmatched. Germline V gene sequence: CDR1 SGHVS, CDR2 FQNEAQ. CDR3 length: 18 amino acids. Profiling relied on immunoSEQ multiplex PCR, and the TCRdb table lists in-frame clones only, not all of them. The table has under 150,000 clones, about 87% seen once. Whole-study findings and limits: Many donors carried some public TCRs, although rarity characterized most TCR sequences. Reported performance of the classifier showed diagnosis of cytomegalovirus status with high specificity and sensitivity.

This receptor was taken from a man aged 18 to 35 in good health and CMV-seropositive. Sequencing was carried out using PBMCs. The V and J genes are TRBV7-8 and TRBJ1-4, with 8 bases fitting TRBD1. CDR3 sequence reads: CASSLRTGIVATNEKLFF. CDR3 nucleotide sequence: TGTGCCAGCAGCTTAAGGACAGGGATAGTTGCAACTAATGAAAAACTGTTTTTT.